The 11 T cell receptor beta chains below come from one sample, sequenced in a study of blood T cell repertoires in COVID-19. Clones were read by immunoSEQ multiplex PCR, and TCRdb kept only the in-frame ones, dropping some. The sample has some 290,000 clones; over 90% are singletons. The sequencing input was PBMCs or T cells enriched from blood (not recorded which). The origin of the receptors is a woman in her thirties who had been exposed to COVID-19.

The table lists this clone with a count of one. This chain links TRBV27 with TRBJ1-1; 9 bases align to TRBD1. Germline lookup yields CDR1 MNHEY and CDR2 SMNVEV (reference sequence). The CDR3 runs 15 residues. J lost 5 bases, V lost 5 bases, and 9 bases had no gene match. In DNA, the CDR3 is TGTGCCAGCAGTCCCCCGACAGGGGGATCTACTGAAGCTTTCTTT. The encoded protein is CASSPPTGGSTEAFF.

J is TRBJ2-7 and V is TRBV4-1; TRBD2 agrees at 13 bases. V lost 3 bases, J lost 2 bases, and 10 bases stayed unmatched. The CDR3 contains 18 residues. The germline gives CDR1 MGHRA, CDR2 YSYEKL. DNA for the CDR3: TGCGCCAGCAGCCATCGGACTAGCGGGGGCCCAACCGCCTACGAGCAGTACTTC. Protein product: CASSHRTSGGPTAYEQYF.

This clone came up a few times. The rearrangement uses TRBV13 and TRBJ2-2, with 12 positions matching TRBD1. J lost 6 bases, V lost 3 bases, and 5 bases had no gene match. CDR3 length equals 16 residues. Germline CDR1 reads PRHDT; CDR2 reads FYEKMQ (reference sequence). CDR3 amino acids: CASSFARDRGPGELFF. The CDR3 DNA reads TGTGCCAGCAGCTTTGCCCGGGACAGGGGGCCCGGGGAGCTGTTTTTT.

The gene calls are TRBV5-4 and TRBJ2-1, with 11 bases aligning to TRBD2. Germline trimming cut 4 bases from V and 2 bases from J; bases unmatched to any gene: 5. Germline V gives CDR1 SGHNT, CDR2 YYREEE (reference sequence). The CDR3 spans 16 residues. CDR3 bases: TGTGCCAGCAGCGTACGACTAGCGGGGCCCTACAATGAGCAGTTCTTC. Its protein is CASSVRLAGPYNEQFF.

This CDR3 is CATSRDLGGSDYGYTF. DNA of the CDR3: TGTGCCACCAGCAGAGATCTGGGGGGGTCGGACTATGGCTACACCTTC. The rearrangement uses TRBV15 and TRBJ1-2; TRBD1 might be the D (5 bases). The CDR3 totals 16 residues. The germline V gene encodes CDR1 LNHNV and CDR2 YYDKDF (reference sequence). V was clipped by 0 bases and J by 3 bases, with 14 bases between them. Full variable domain (rest looked up from reference TRBV15 and TRBJ1-2): DAMVIQNPRYQVTQFGKPVTLSCSQTLNHNVMYWYQQKSSQAPKLLFHYYDKDFNNEADTPDNFQSRRPNTSFCFLDIRSPGLGDTAMYLCATSRDLGGSDYGYTFGSGTRLTVV.

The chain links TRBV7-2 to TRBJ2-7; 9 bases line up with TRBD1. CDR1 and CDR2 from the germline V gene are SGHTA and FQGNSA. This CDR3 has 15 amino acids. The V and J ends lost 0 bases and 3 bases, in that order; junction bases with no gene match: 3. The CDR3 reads CASSLAGTGIYEQYF. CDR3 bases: TGTGCCAGCAGCTTAGCCGGGACAGGGATCTACGAGCAGTACTTC. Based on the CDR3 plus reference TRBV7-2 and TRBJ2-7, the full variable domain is GAGVSQSPSNKVTEKGKDVELRCDPISGHTALYWYRQSLGQGLEFLIYFQGNSAPDKSGLPSDRFSAERTGGSVSTLTIQRTQQEDSAVYLCASSLAGTGIYEQYFGPGTRLTVT.

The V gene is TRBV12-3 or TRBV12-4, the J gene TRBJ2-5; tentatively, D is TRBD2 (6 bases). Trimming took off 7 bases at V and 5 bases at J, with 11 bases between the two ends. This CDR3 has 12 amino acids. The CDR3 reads CASKGGGETQYF. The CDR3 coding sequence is TGTGCCAGCAAGGGAGGCGGGGAGACCCAGTACTTC.

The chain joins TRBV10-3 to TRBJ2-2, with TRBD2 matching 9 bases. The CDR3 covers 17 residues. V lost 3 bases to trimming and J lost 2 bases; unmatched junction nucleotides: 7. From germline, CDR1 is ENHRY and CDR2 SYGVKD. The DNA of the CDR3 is TGTGCCATCAGTGAATGGCGGGGGGGGACCAACACCGGGGAGCTGTTTTTT. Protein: CAISEWRGGTNTGELFF.

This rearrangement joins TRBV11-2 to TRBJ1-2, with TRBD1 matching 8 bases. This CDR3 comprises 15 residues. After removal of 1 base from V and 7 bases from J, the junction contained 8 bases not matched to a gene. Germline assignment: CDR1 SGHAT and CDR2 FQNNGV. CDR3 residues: CASSLGAGGGSGYTF. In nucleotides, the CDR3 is TGTGCCAGCAGCTTAGGGGCAGGGGGCGGGTCTGGCTACACCTTC. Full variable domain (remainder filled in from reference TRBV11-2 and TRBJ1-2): EAGVAQSPRYKIIEKRQSVAFWCNPISGHATLYWYQQILGQGPKLLIQFQNNGVVDDSQLPKDRFSAERLKGVDSTLKIQPAKLEDSAVYLCASSLGAGGGSGYTFGSGTRLTVV.

CDR3 sequence reads: CASRRGNEQFF. DNA of the CDR3: TGCGCCAGCAGACGCGGGAATGAGCAGTTCTTC. V and J are TRBV5-1 and TRBJ2-1, with D perhaps TRBD2 (5 bases). Germline CDR1 is SGHRS and CDR2 is YFSETQ. This CDR3 is built from 11 residues. V was cut by 5 bases and J by 7 bases, with 7 bases left in between.

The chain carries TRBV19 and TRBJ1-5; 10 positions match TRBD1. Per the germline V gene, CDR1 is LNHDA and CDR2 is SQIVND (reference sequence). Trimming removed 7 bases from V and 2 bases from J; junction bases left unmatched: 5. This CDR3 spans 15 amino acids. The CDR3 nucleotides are TGTGCCAGTACCATGGACAGGGGGGGCAATCAGCCCCAGCATTTT. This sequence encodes CASTMDRGGNQPQHF. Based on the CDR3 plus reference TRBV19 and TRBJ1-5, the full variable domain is DGGITQSPKYLFRKEGQNVTLSCEQNLNHDAMYWYRQDPGQGLRLIYYSQIVNDFQKGDIAEGYSVSREKKESFPLTVTSAQKNPTAFYLCASTMDRGGNQPQHFGDGTRLSIL.